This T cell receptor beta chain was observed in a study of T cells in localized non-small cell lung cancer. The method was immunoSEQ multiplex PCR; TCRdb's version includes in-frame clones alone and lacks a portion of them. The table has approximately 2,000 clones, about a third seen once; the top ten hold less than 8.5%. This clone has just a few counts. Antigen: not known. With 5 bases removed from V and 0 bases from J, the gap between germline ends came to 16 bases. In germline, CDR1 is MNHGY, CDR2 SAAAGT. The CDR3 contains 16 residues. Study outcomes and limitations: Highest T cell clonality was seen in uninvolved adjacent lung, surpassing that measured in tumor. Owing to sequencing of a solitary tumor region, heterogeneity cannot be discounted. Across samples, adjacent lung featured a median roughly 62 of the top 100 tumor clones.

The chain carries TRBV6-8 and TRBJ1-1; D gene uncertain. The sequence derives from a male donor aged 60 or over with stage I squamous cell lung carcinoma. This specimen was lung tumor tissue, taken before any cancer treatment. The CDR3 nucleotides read TGTGCCAGCAGTGAGTTCCCTAGCGTTATGAACACTGAAGCTTTCTTT. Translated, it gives CASSEFPSVMNTEAFF.